This T cell receptor beta chain originates from a study of CD8+ T cells in alopecia areata. Study summary: Treatment comprised oral tofacitinib, 5 to 10 mg twice daily, in treated patients. Overall study findings and caveats: Scalp lesions, especially in alopecia totalis/universalis, had higher clonality than normal scalp. Association of baseline CD8+ expansion with response is uncertain owing to one nonresponder.

cDNA prepared by RNA extraction and subsequent reverse transcription served as the template for sequencing. Produced via immunoSEQ multiplex PCR; TCRdb's table is partial and in-frame only. The sample shows 150,000 to 200,000 clones, more than 50% of them seen only once. This CDR3 has 14 residues. The V and J ends lost 3 bases and 8 bases respectively, with 15 bases between them. CDR1 and CDR2 from the germline V gene are SGHDT and YYEEEE. Treatment here: oral pan-JAK inhibitor, 5-10 mg twice daily. Notes on this clone: Its antigen is not identified.

The input for sequencing was CD4+ T cells sorted from blood, taken at week 24, from a patient treated with tofacitinib. This rearrangement joins TRBV5-6 to TRBJ1-5, with D possibly matching TRBD1 (5 bases). The source is a human donor with alopecia areata. CDR3 region: CASSSGRAGEPQHF. CDR3 nucleotides: TGTGCCAGCAGCTCTGGCAGGGCGGGGGAGCCCCAGCATTTT.